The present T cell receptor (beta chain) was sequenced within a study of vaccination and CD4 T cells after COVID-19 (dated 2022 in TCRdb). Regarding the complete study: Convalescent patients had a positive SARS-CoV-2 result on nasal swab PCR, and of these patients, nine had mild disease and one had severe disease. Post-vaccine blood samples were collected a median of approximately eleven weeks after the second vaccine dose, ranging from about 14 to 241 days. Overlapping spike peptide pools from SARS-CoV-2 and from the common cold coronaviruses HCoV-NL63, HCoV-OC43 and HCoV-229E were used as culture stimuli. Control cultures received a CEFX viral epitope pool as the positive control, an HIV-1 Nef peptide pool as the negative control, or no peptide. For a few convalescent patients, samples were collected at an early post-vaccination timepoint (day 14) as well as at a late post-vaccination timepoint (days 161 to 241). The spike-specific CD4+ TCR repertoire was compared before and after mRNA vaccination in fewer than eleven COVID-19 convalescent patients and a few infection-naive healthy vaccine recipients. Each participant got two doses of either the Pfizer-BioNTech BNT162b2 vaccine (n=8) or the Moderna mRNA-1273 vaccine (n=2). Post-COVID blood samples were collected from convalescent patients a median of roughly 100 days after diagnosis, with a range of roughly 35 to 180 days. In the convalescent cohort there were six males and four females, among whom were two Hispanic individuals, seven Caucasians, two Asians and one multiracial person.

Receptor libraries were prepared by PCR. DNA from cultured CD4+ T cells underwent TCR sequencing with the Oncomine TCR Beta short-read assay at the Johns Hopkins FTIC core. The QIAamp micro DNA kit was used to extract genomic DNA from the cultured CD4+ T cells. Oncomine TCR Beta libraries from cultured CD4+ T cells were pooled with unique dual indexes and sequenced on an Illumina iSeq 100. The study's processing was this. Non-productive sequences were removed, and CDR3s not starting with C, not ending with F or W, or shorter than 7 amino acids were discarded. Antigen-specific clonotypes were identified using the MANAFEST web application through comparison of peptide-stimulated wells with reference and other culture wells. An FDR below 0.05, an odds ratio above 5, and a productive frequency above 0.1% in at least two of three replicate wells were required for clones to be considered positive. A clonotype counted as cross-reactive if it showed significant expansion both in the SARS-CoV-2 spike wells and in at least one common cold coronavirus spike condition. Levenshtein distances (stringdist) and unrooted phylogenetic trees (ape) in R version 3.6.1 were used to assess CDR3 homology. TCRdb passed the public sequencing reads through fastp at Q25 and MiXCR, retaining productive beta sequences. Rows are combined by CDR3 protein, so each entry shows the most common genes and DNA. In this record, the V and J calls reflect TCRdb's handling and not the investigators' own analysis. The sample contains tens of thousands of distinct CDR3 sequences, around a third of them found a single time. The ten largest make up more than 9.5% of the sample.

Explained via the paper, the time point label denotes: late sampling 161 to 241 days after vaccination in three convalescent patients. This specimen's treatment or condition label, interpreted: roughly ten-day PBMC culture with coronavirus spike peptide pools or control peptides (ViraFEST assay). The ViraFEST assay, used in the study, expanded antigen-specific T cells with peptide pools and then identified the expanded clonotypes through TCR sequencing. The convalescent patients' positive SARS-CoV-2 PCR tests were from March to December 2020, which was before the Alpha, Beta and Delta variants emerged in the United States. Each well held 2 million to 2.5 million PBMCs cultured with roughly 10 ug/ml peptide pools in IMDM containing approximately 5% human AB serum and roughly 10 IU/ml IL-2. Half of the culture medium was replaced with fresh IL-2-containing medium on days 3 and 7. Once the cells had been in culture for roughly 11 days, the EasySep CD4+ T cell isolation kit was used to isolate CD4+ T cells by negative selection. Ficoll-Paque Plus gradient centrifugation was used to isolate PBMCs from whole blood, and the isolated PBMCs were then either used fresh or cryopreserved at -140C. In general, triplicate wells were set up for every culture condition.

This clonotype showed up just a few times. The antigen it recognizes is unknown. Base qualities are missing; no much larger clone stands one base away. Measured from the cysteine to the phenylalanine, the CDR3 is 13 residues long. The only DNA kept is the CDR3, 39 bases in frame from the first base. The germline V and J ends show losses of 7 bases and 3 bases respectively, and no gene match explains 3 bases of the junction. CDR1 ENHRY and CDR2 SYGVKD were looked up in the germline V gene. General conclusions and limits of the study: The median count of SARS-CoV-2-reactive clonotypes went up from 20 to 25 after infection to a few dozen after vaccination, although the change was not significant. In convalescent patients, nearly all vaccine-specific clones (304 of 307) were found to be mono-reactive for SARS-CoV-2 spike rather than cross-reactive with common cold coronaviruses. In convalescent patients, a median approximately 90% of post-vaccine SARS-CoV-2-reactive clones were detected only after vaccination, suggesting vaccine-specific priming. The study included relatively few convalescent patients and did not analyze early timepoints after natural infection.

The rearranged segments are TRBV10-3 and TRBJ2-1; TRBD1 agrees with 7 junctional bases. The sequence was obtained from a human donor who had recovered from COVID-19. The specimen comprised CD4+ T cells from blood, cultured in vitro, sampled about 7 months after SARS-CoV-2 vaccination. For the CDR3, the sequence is CAIMGQIYNEQFF. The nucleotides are TGTGCCATCATGGGACAGATCTACAATGAGCAGTTCTTC.